This TCR beta chain derives from a study of T cell repertoires in cytomegalovirus infection. V lost 5 bases, J lost 1 base, and 4 bases stayed unmatched. Germline CDR1 SGHTA, CDR2 FQGNSA. The length of the CDR3 is 14 residues. TCRdb reprocessed the reads via MiXCR and lists one record per CDR3 protein. This sample has about 180,000 distinct CDR3 sequences, with roughly an eighth found just once. In its sample, this clonotype was seen many times. Its antigen is unknown. General study points: Cumulated frequencies of public TCR beta families served to identify carriers of CMV plus the relevant HLA. The ex vivo response was dominated by HLA-C-restricted CMV-specific TCR beta clonotypes.

The clonotype originates from a human donor in good health (CMV status not recorded). Some clones in this sample may be carry-over from other donors' samples. The chain links TRBV7-2 to TRBJ1-1; 7 nucleotides align to TRBD1. Sequencing was performed on PBMCs. CDR3 loop: CASSHNRGNTEAFF. The CDR3, as DNA: TGTGCCAGCAGCCATAACAGGGGGAACACTGAAGCTTTCTTT.